This T cell receptor beta chain emerged from a study of PD-1 blockade in mismatch repair-deficient tumors. The CDR3 spans 10 residues. The ends were cut back, 8 bases at V and 4 bases at J, with 6 bases in the middle. Germline lookup yields CDR1 MDHEN and CDR2 SYDVKM. TCRdb keeps only in-frame clones here, not all; method: immunoSEQ multiplex PCR. The sample lists 14,000 or so clones; roughly 82% were seen once. The sequence derives from an adult with mismatch repair-deficient cancer. The genes are TRBV28 and TRBJ2-7; D possibly corresponds to TRBD2 (6 bases). Sequences were derived from PBMCs, sampled less than 15 weeks after starting pembrolizumab. In nucleotides, the CDR3 is TGTGCCAGCGGGAGGTACGAGCAGTACTTC. This encodes CASGRYEQYF.